The clone carrying this TCR beta chain has a count of ten or more. First-strand cDNA relied on TRAV- and TRBV-specific primers spanning alpha and beta chains. TCRs were amplified for around 21 PCR cycles with a constant-region primer and V-primer adapter. TCRdb analysed the reads with MiXCR anew, one entry per CDR3 protein. The sample yields 55,000 to 65,000 distinct CDR3 sequences, approximately 25% seen once. The sample belongs to a study of low-dose radiotherapy and immunotherapy resistance in tumors. At the level of the study: Intravenous administration to patients comprised nivolumab at 240 mg every two weeks and ipilimumab at 1 mg/kg every six weeks.

Time point described: before trial treatment. Germline CDR1 LNHDA, CDR2 SQIVND (reference sequence). V dropped 3 bases and J dropped 3 bases, with 18 bases sitting between them. The CDR3 is 16 residues long. The sequence was collected from a male donor with rectosigmoid adenocarcinoma. Sequences were derived from PBMCs, sampled before treatment. V is TRBV19 and J is TRBJ2-7; D may be TRBD1 (5 bases). CDR3 sequence (DNA): TGTGCCAGTAGTATGCCCCCAGGGTGGGATGGCTACGAGCAGTACTTC. Its translation: CASSMPPGWDGYEQYF.